A single sample is the source of the 16 T cell receptor beta chains below, sequenced in a study of blood T cell repertoires in COVID-19. The protocol was immunoSEQ multiplex PCR, while the TCRdb copy is restricted to in-frame clones and leaves out a portion. The sample has 120,000 to 150,000 clones, 87% seen once. Source material: peripheral blood. The source is a man older than 75 with acute or convalescent COVID-19.

The J gene is TRBJ2-6, the V gene TRBV2; a possible D gene is TRBD2 (5 bases). V was trimmed by 6 bases and J by 3 bases, leaving 12 bases between them. The CDR3 has 15 residues. Germline CDR1 SNHLY, CDR2 FYNNEI. The CDR3 region is CASRKEVVGANVLTF. The DNA of the CDR3 is TGTGCCAGCAGGAAGGAGGTTGTTGGGGCCAACGTCCTGACTTTC.

The chain uses TRBV27 and TRBJ2-7; 7 bases align to TRBD1. Germline CDR1 MNHEY, CDR2 SMNVEV (reference sequence). The CDR3 length is 14 residues. Trimming at V came to 5 bases and at J to 1 base, leaving 5 bases not matched to a gene. The CDR3: CASSPQGLSYEQYF. In nucleotides, the CDR3 is TGTGCCAGCAGTCCACAGGGGCTATCCTACGAGCAGTACTTC.

Only one count was recorded for this clone. This sample includes further DNA sequences coding for the same CDR3. This rearrangement joins TRBV5-1 to TRBJ1-2; tentative D call: TRBD1 (5 bases). From germline, CDR1 is SGHRS and CDR2 YFSETQ. The V and J ends lost 2 bases and 2 bases respectively, with 13 bases between them. The CDR3 has 15 amino acids. Here the CDR3 reads CASSFGQGGNYGYTF. The CDR3 DNA is TGCGCCAGCAGCTTCGGCCAGGGCGGCAACTATGGCTACACCTTC.

The rearrangement uses TRBV12-3 or TRBV12-4 and TRBJ2-7; possibly TRBD2 for D (5 bases). V dropped 6 bases and J dropped 0 bases, with 9 bases sitting between them. CDR3 length: 13 residues. CDR3 bases: TGTGCCAGCAGGCGGACTTCCTCCTACGAGCAGTACTTC. It specifies CASRRTSSYEQYF.

The V gene is TRBV21-1, the J gene TRBJ2-4; the tabulated D call, TRBD1, remains unverified against the DNA. TRBV21-1 is a pseudogene segment. The length of the CDR3 is 15 residues. The CDR3 DNA sequence: TGTGCCAGCAGCAAAGCCGGGACAGGGGAGGGCATTCAGTACTTC. Translating gives CASSKAGTGEGIQYF.

This sequence joins TRBV5-8 and TRBJ2-6; 10 nucleotides align to TRBD1. CDR3 length: 16 residues. Germline loops: CDR1 SGHTS, CDR2 YDEGEE. Trimming at V came to 7 bases and at J to 0 bases, leaving 4 bases not matched to a gene. The chain's CDR3 is CASGDRGSSGANVLTF. The CDR3 nucleotides read TGTGCCAGCGGGGACAGGGGAAGCTCTGGGGCCAACGTCCTGACTTTC.

V is TRBV6-4 and J is TRBJ1-2; D gene uncertain. This CDR3 has 12 residues. CDR1 MRHNA and CDR2 SNTAGT come from the germline V gene. V was cut by 2 bases and J by 4 bases, with 5 bases left in between. The CDR3 sequence: CASSDGFYGYTF. The CDR3 DNA sequence: TGTGCCAGCAGTGACGGCTTCTATGGCTACACCTTC.

This clone occurred a few times. V usage is TRBV29-1 and J usage is TRBJ2-3; 7 bases fit TRBD1. CDR1 and CDR2 (germline): SQVTM, ANQGSEA. The CDR3 has 14 amino acids. V lost 2 bases and J lost 6; bases outside the gene matches: 8. CDR3 sequence (DNA): TGCAGCGTTGAATTGGCAGGGGGTTTCGATACGCAGTATTTT. Translated, it gives CSVELAGGFDTQYF.

The chain links TRBV2 to TRBJ1-4; 8 bases align to TRBD1. CDR3 size: 14 residues. From germline, CDR1 is SNHLY and CDR2 FYNNEI. The V segment lost 6 bases and the J segment 7 bases; nucleotides outside the gene matches: 7. CDR3 sequence: CASSPDRVSEKLFF. CDR3 bases: TGTGCCAGCAGCCCGGACAGGGTCTCTGAAAAACTGTTTTTT.

The chain employs TRBV5-4 and TRBJ2-7; TRBD2 matches at 9 bases. The CDR3 sequence is 15 residues long. CDR1 is SGHNT and CDR2 is YYREEE in the germline V gene (reference sequence). The ends lost 0 bases at V and 6 bases at J; junction bases unmatched: 7. The DNA of the CDR3 is TGTGCCAGCAGCTTGGCTCTTGCGGGAGGGTCCGAGCAGTACTTC. It translates to CASSLALAGGSEQYF. Drawing the rest from reference TRBV5-4 and TRBJ2-7, the complete variable domain is ETGVTQSPTHLIKTRGQQVTLRCSSQSGHNTVSWYQQALGQGPQFIFQYYREEENGRGNFPPRFSGLQFPNYSSELNVNALELDDSALYLCASSLALAGGSEQYFGPGTRLTVT.

In DNA form, the CDR3 reads TGTGCCAGCAGCTTAGAAGGGGTCGGTATACAAGAGACCCAGTACTTC. It encodes CASSLEGVGIQETQYF. This chain uses TRBV7-2 with TRBJ2-5; D is possibly TRBD1 (5 bases). The ends were cut back, 1 base at V and 2 bases at J, with 14 bases in the middle. Germline CDR1 SGHTA, CDR2 FQGNSA. The CDR3 has 16 residues.

The V call is TRBV5-1, the J call TRBJ1-2, with a weak D call TRBD1 (5 bases). The germline V gene has CDR1 SGHRS and CDR2 YFSETQ. V was shortened by 0 bases and J by 4 bases, with 10 bases between the two germline ends. This CDR3 has 14 residues. CDR3 in amino acids: CASSLGATVYGYTF. The CDR3 DNA reads as TGCGCCAGCAGCTTGGGGGCGACAGTCTATGGCTACACCTTC.

The chain employs TRBV4-2 and TRBJ2-1; D may be TRBD1 (8 bases). The CDR3 is 16 residues long. V lost 0 bases and J 8 bases, leaving 17 bases between the germline ends. Germline loops: CDR1 LGHNA, CDR2 YNFKEQ. Here the CDR3 reads CASSQEIGGGQDEQFF. As DNA, the CDR3 is TGTGCCAGCAGCCAAGAAATTGGGGGGGGACAGGATGAGCAGTTCTTC.

The V gene is TRBV7-6, the J gene TRBJ2-1, with 15 bases matching TRBD2. Losses at the gene ends were 4 bases for V and 7 bases for J; bases not matched to a gene: 2. The CDR3 covers 15 residues. From germline, CDR1 is SGHVS and CDR2 FNYEAQ. In nucleotides, the CDR3 is TGTGCCAGCAGCTACGGACTAGCGGGGGGGAATGAGCAGTTCTTC. Protein sequence: CASSYGLAGGNEQFF.

The chain recombines TRBV7-2 with TRBJ2-1; D is possibly TRBD1 (6 bases). This CDR3 is 16 amino acids long. Germline CDR1 SGHTA, CDR2 FQGNSA. V was clipped by 5 bases and J by 0 bases, with 14 bases between them. The CDR3 is CASSPDRASSYNEQFF. CDR3 DNA sequence: TGTGCCAGCAGCCCGGACAGAGCAAGCTCCTACAATGAGCAGTTCTTC.

This clone has just one count. This chain joins TRBV29-1 and TRBJ2-3, with 8 bases that match TRBD1. The germline CDR1 and CDR2 sequences are SQVTM and ANQGSEA. Losses at the gene ends were 5 bases for V and 4 bases for J; bases not matched to a gene: 5. The CDR3 runs to 13 residues. CDR3 coding DNA: TGCAGCGTTCGCAGGGGGCAGGCAGATACGCAGTATTTT. Its protein is CSVRRGQADTQYF.